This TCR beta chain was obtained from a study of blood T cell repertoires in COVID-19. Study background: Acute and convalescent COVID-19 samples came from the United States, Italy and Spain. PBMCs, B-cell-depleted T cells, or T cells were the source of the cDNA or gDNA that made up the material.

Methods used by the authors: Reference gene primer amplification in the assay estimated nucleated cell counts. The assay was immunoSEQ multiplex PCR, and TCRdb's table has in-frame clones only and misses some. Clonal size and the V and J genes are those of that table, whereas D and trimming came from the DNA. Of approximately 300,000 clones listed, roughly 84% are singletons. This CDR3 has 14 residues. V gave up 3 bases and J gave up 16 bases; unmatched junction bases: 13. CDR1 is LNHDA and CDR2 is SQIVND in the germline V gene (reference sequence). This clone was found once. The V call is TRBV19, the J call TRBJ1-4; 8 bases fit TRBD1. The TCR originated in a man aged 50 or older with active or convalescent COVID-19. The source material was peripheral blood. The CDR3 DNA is TGTGCCAGTAGTATTGAACTCGGGACAGGTCCCCCGTTTTTT. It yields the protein CASSIELGTGPPFF.